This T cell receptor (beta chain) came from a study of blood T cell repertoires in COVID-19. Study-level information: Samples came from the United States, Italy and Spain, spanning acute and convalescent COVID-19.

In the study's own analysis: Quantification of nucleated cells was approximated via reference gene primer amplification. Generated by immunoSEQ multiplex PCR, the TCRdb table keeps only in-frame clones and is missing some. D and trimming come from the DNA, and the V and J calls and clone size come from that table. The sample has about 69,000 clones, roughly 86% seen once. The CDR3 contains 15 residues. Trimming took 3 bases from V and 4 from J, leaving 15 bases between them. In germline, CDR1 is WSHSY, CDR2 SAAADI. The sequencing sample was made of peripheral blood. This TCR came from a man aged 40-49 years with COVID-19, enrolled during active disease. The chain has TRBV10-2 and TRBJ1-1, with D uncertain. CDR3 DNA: TGCGCCAGCAGTGATGCGGTGGCGGCGGCCACTGAAGCTTTCTTT. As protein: CASSDAVAAATEAFF.